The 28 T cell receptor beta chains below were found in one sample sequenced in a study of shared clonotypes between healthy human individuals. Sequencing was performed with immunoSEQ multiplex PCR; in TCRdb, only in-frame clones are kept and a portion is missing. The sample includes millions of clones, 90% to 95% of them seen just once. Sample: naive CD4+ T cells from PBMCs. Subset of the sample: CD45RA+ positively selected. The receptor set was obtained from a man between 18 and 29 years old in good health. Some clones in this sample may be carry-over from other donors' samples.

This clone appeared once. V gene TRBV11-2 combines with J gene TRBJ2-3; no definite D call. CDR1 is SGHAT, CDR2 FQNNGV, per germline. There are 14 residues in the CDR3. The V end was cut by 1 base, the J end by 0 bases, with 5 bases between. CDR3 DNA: TGTGCCAGCAGCTTAGCCCCGAGCACAGATACGCAGTATTTT. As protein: CASSLAPSTDTQYF. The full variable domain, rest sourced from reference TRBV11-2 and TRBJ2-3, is EAGVAQSPRYKIIEKRQSVAFWCNPISGHATLYWYQQILGQGPKLLIQFQNNGVVDDSQLPKDRFSAERLKGVDSTLKIQPAKLEDSAVYLCASSLAPSTDTQYFGPGTRLTVL.

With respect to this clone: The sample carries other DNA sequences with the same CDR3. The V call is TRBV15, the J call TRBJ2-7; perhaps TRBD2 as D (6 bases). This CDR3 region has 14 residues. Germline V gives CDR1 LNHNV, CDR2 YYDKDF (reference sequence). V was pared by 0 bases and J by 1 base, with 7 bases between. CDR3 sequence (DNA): TGTGCCACCAGCAGAGATCGGGGGTCCTACGAGCAGTACTTC. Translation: CATSRDRGSYEQYF.

CDR3 residues: CASSHNSGRPLGGSYNEQFF. DNA of the CDR3: TGTGCCAGCAGTCACAATAGCGGGAGACCGTTAGGGGGCTCCTACAATGAGCAGTTCTTC. The V call is TRBV28, the J call TRBJ2-1, with 9 nucleotides matching TRBD2. CDR1 and CDR2 from the germline V gene are MDHEN and SYDVKM. This CDR3 comprises 20 residues. V gave up 5 bases and J gave up 0 bases; unmatched junction bases: 17.

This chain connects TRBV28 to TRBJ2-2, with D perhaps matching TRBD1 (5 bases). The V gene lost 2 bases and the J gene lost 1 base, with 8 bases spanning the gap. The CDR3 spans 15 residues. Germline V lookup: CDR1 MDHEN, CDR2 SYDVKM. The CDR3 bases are TGTGCCAGCAGTTTACAACAGGTGAACACCGGGGAGCTGTTTTTT. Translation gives CASSLQQVNTGELFF. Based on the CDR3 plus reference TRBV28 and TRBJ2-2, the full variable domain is DVKVTQSSRYLVKRTGEKVFLECVQDMDHENMFWYRQDPGLGLRLIYFSYDVKMKEKGDIPEGYSVSREKKERFSLILESASTNQTSMYLCASSLQQVNTGELFFGEGSRLTVL.

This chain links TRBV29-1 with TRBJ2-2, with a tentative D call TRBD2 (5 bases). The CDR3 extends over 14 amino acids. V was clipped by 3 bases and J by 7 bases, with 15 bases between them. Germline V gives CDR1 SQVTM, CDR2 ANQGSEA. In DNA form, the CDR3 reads TGCAGCGTTGAGGGCTCCCATGAGGGCGGGGAGCTGTTTTTT. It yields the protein CSVEGSHEGGELFF.

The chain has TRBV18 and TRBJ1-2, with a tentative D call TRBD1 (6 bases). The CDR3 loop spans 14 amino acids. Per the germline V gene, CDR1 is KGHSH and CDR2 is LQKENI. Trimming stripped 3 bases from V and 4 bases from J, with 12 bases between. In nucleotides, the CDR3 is TGTGCCAGCTCACCGGGGGCTCTCGGCTATGGCTACACCTTC. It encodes CASSPGALGYGYTF.

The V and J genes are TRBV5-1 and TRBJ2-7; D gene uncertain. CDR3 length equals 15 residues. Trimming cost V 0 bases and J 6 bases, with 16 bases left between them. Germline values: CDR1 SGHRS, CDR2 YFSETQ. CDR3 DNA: TGCGCCAGCAGCTTGGGGTTTGGAGTAGTGGGCGAGCAGTACTTC. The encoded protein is CASSLGFGVVGEQYF.

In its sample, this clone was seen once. CDR3 sequence (DNA): TGTGCCAGCAGCCAATCCGCAGGGGTGGAAGGCTACACCTTC. Protein product: CASSQSAGVEGYTF. The chain employs TRBV4-2 and TRBJ1-2; maybe TRBD1 (6 bases). The CDR3 spans 14 residues. V was shortened by 2 bases and J by 8 bases, with 15 bases between the two germline ends. Germline V gene lookup returns CDR1 LGHNA and CDR2 YNFKEQ.

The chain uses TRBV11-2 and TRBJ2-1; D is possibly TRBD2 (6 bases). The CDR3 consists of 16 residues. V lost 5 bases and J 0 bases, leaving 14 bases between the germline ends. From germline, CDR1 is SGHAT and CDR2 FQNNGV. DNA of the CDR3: TGTGCCAGCAGCCCGGGACTCCCCGCCTCCTACAATGAGCAGTTCTTC. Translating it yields CASSPGLPASYNEQFF.

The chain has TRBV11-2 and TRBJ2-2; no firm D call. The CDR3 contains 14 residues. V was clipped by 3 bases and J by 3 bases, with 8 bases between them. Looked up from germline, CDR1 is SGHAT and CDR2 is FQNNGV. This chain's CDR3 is CASSLQRHTGELFF. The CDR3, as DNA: TGTGCCAGCAGCTTGCAGCGCCACACCGGGGAGCTGTTTTTT.

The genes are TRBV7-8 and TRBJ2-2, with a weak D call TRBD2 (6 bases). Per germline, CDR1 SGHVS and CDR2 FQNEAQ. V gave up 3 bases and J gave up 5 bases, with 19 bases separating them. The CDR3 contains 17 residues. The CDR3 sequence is CASSFVGGASWTGELFF. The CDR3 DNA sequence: TGTGCCAGCAGCTTCGTAGGCGGGGCCTCATGGACCGGGGAGCTGTTTTTT. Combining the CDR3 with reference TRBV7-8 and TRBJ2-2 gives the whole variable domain GAGVSQSPRYKVAKRGQDVALRCDPISGHVSLFWYQQALGQGPEFLTYFQNEAQLDKSGLPSDRFFAERPEGSVSTLKIQRTQQEDSAVYLCASSFVGGASWTGELFFGEGSRLTVL.

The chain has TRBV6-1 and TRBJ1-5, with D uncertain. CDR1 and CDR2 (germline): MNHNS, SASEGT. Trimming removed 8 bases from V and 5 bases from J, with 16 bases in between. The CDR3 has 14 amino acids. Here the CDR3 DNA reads TGTGCCAGCGCCCCGGGAGGAGCGGATCAGCCCCAGCATTTT. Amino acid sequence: CASAPGGADQPQHF.

DNA of the CDR3: TGTGCCAGCAGTGAATTGGGGCTCACTGAAGCTTTCTTT. Protein sequence: CASSELGLTEAFF. The chain combines TRBV25-1 with TRBJ1-1; tentative D call: TRBD1 (5 bases). V was clipped by 1 base and J by 4 bases, with 7 bases between them. The CDR3 is 13 residues long. The germline V gene has CDR1 MGHDK and CDR2 SYGVNS. The complete variable domain, with remaining parts taken from reference TRBV25-1 and TRBJ1-1, reads EADIYQTPRYLVIGTGKKITLECSQTMGHDKMYWYQQDPGMELHLIHYSYGVNSTEKGDLSSESTVSRIRTEHFPLTLESARPSHTSQYLCASSELGLTEAFFGQGTRLTVV.

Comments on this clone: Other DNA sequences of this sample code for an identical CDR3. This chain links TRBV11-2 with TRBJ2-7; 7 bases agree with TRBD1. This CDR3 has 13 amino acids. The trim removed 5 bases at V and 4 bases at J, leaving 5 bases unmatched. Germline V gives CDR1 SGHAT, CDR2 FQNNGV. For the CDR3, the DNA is TGTGCCAGCAGCCCGGGACAGACTTACGAGCAGTACTTC. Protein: CASSPGQTYEQYF.

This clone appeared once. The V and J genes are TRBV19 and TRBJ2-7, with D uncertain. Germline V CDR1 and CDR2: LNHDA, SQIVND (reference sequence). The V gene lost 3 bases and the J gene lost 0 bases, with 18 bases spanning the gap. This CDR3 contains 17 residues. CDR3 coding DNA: TGTGCCAGTAGTATTCTCGGCTCAGGCCCTCTCTCCTACGAGCAGTACTTC. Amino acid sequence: CASSILGSGPLSYEQYF.

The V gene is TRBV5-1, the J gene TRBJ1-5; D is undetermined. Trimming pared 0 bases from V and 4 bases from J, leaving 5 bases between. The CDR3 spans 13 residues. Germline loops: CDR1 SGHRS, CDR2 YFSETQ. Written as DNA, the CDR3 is TGCGCCAGCAGCTTGGCAGAAAATCAGCCCCAGCATTTT. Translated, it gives CASSLAENQPQHF. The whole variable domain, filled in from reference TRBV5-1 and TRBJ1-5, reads KAGVTQTPRYLIKTRGQQVTLSCSPISGHRSVSWYQQTPGQGLQFLFEYFSETQRNKGNFPGRFSGRQFSNSRSEMNVSTLELGDSALYLCASSLAENQPQHFGDGTRLSIL.

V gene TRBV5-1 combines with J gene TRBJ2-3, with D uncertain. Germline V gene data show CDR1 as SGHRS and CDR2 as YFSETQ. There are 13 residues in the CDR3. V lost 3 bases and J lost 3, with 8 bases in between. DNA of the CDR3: TGCGCCAGCAGCTGGATCGGGACAGATACGCAGTATTTT. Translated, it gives CASSWIGTDTQYF.

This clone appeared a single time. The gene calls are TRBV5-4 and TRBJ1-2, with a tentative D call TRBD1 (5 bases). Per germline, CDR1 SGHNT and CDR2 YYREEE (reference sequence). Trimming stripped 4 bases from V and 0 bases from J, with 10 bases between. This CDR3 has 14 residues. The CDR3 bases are TGTGCCAGCAGCCCAGACAGAGCTAACTATGGCTACACCTTC. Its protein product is CASSPDRANYGYTF.

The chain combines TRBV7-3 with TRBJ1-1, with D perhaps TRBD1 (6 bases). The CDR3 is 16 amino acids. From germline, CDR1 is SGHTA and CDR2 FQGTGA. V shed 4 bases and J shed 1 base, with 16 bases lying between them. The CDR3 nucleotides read TGTGCCAGCAGCTCCAGAGGGGGAAGCTCGAACACTGAAGCTTTCTTT. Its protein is CASSSRGGSSNTEAFF.

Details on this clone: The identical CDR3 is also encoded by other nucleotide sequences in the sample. The DNA of the CDR3 is TGTGCCAGCAGTTTTACAGGCTCCTACGAGCAGTACTTC. Amino acid sequence: CASSFTGSYEQYF. J is TRBJ2-7 and V is TRBV5-6, with a tentative D call TRBD1 (5 bases). CDR3 length: 13 residues. With 5 bases removed from V and 0 bases from J, the gap between germline ends came to 9 bases. Per germline, CDR1 SGHDT and CDR2 YYEEEE.

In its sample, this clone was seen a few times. The chain's CDR3 is CASSYPVSGTDTQYF. CDR3 DNA sequence: TGTGCCAGCAGTTACCCGGTTAGCGGCACAGATACGCAGTATTTT. This chain links TRBV6-6 with TRBJ2-3; perhaps TRBD2 as D (5 bases). Germline CDR1 reads MNHNY; CDR2 reads SVGAGI (reference sequence). The CDR3 has 15 residues. Trimming removed 2 bases from V and 1 base from J, with 10 bases in between.

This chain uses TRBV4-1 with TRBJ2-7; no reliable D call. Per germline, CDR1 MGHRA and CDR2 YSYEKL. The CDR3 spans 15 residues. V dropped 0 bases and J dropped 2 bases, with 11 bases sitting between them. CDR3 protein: CASSQESGPTYEQYF. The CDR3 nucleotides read TGCGCCAGCAGCCAAGAGTCAGGTCCTACCTACGAGCAGTACTTC.

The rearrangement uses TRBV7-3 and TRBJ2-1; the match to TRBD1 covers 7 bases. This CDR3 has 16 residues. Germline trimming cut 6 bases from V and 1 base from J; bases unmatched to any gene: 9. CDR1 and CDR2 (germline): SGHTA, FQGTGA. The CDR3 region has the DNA TGTGCCAGCAGTCAGATGCCGGGACAGTCCTACAATGAGCAGTTCTTC. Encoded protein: CASSQMPGQSYNEQFF.

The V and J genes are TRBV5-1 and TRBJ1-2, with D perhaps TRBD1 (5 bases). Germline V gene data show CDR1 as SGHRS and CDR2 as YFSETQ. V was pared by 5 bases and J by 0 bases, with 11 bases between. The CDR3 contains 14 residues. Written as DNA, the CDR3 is TGCGCCAGCAGACGGGACGGTTCTAACTATGGCTACACCTTC. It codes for CASRRDGSNYGYTF. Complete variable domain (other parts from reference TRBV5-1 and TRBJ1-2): KAGVTQTPRYLIKTRGQQVTLSCSPISGHRSVSWYQQTPGQGLQFLFEYFSETQRNKGNFPGRFSGRQFSNSRSEMNVSTLELGDSALYLCASRRDGSNYGYTFGSGTRLTVV.

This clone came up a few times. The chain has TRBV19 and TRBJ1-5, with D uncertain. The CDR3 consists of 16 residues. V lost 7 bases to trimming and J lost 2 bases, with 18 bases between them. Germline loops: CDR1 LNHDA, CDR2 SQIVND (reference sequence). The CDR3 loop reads CASTLRASHGNQPQHF. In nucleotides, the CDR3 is TGTGCCAGTACGCTTCGGGCGTCCCATGGCAATCAGCCCCAGCATTTT.

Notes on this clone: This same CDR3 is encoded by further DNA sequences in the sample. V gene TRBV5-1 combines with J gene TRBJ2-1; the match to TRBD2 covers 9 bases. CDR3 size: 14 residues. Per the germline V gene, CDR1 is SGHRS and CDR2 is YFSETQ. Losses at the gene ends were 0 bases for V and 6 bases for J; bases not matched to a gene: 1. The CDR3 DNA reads TGCGCCAGCAGCTTGGGGCGGGAGGGCAATGAGCAGTTCTTC. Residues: CASSLGREGNEQFF.

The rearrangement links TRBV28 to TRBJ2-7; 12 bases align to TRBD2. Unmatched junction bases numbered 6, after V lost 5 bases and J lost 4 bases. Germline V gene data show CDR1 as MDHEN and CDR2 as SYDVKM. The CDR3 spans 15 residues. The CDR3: CASSRRLAGAYEQYF. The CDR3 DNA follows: TGTGCCAGCAGTCGCCGACTAGCGGGAGCATACGAGCAGTACTTC.

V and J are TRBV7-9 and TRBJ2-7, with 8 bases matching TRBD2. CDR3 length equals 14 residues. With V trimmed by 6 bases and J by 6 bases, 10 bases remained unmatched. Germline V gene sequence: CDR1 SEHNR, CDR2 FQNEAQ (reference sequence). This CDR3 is CASSNGRARTEQYF. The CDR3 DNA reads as TGTGCCAGCAGTAACGGGAGGGCTCGTACCGAGCAGTACTTC.